These 18 T cell receptor beta chains were sequenced from one sample in a study of cytomegalovirus exposure and HLA in healthy donors. This PCR relied on a set of 60 Vbeta primers and 13 Jbeta primers. Some clones are missing from TCRdb's copy, which holds only in-frame ones; the method was immunoSEQ multiplex PCR. The sample yields over 120,000 clones, approximately 82% seen once. Sequences were obtained from PBMCs. Receptors originate from a man aged 25-40 years in good health and CMV-seropositive.

This chain connects TRBV7-9 to TRBJ2-5; 9 nucleotides match TRBD2. The germline V gene encodes CDR1 SEHNR and CDR2 FQNEAQ (reference sequence). The CDR3 runs 15 residues. Trimming cost V 2 bases and J 5 bases; bases outside gene matches: 6. CDR3 amino acids: CASSLRTSEGETQYF. The CDR3 coding sequence is TGTGCCAGCAGCTTAAGGACTAGCGAGGGGGAGACCCAGTACTTC.

The V call is TRBV18, the J call TRBJ1-2; D gene unclear. The CDR3 sequence is 13 residues long. Trimming shortened V by 4 bases and J by 3 bases, and 9 bases separated the two germline ends. Germline V gives CDR1 KGHSH, CDR2 LQKENI. The CDR3 reads CASSRGEDYGYTF. In DNA form, the CDR3 reads TGTGCCAGCTCACGCGGGGAGGACTATGGCTACACCTTC.

This chain joins TRBV21-1 and TRBJ2-7; the table's D call of TRBD2 was not tested on the DNA. TRBV21-1 is deemed a pseudogene. The CDR3 consists of 14 residues. As DNA, the CDR3 is TGTGCCAGCAACCTTAGCGGGAGATCTTACGAGCAGTACTTC. It specifies CASNLSGRSYEQYF.

This chain uses TRBV7-9 with TRBJ2-7, with TRBD1 matching over 9 bases. Germline CDR1 reads SEHNR; CDR2 reads FQNEAQ (reference sequence). V dropped 4 bases and J dropped 7; count of bases not matched to a gene: 8. The CDR3 covers 14 residues. Here the CDR3 DNA reads TGTGCCAGCAGCTCGCTACAGGGGGCGGGGGAGCAGTACTTC. It encodes CASSSLQGAGEQYF.

The chain employs TRBV5-6 and TRBJ2-7; 8 bases align to TRBD1. Germline-derived CDR1 and CDR2 are SGHDT and YYEEEE. The length of the CDR3 is 14 residues. V was clipped by 1 base and J by 4 bases; unmatched bases: 4. In DNA, the CDR3 is TGTGCCAGCAGCTTGTTCCAGGGGGCATACGAGCAGTACTTC. This encodes CASSLFQGAYEQYF.

This clone came up many times. This chain uses TRBV5-6 with TRBJ1-1; D gene uncertain. Deletions cut 3 bases from V and 2 bases from J, with 5 bases between. Looked up from germline, CDR1 is SGHDT and CDR2 is YYEEEE. The CDR3 extends over 12 amino acids. The CDR3 DNA is TGTGCCAGCAGCTCCCCTAACACTGAAGCTTTCTTT. This sequence encodes CASSSPNTEAFF.

This rearrangement joins TRBV2 to TRBJ1-6; 11 bases line up with TRBD1. This CDR3 region has 18 residues. Per germline, CDR1 SNHLY and CDR2 FYNNEI. V lost 3 bases, J lost 1 base, and 5 bases stayed unmatched. For the CDR3, the DNA is TGTGCCAGCAGTGACGGACAGGGGGCGAGGTCCTATAATTCACCCCTCCACTTT. Protein: CASSDGQGARSYNSPLHF.

This sequence joins TRBV19 and TRBJ1-4, with D perhaps matching TRBD1 (6 bases). CDR3 length: 14 residues. Germline CDR1 is LNHDA and CDR2 is SQIVND (reference sequence). Between the trimmed V and J ends, which lost 7 bases and 8 bases, there was a span of 17 bases. CDR3 protein: CASTPTGLVEKLFF. DNA of the CDR3: TGTGCCAGTACTCCGACAGGACTCGTGGAAAAACTGTTTTTT. The entire variable domain, with the rest obtained from reference TRBV19 and TRBJ1-4, is as follows: DGGITQSPKYLFRKEGQNVTLSCEQNLNHDAMYWYRQDPGQGLRLIYYSQIVNDFQKGDIAEGYSVSREKKESFPLTVTSAQKNPTAFYLCASTPTGLVEKLFFGSGTQLSVL.

The chain combines TRBV5-1 with TRBJ2-7; 12 positions agree with TRBD2. The CDR3 runs 18 residues. Germline lookup yields CDR1 SGHRS and CDR2 YFSETQ. V lost 4 bases to trimming and J lost 0 bases; unmatched junction nucleotides: 11. CDR3: CASSPGTSGLTNSYEQYF. The DNA of the CDR3 is TGCGCCAGCAGCCCAGGGACTAGCGGGTTGACTAACTCCTACGAGCAGTACTTC. Filled out from reference TRBV5-1 and TRBJ2-7, the complete variable domain reads KAGVTQTPRYLIKTRGQQVTLSCSPISGHRSVSWYQQTPGQGLQFLFEYFSETQRNKGNFPGRFSGRQFSNSRSEMNVSTLELGDSALYLCASSPGTSGLTNSYEQYFGPGTRLTVT.

This clone turned up a few times. The J gene is TRBJ2-1, the V gene TRBV7-3; 10 positions match TRBD1. The germline gives CDR1 SGHTA, CDR2 FQGTGA. V was clipped by 5 bases and J by 4 bases; unmatched bases: 5. The CDR3 spans 15 residues. CDR3 residues: CASSPTGGSYNEQFF. For the CDR3, the DNA is TGTGCCAGCAGCCCGACAGGGGGCTCGTACAATGAGCAGTTCTTC.

The rearrangement links TRBV7-2 to TRBJ2-7; D is uncertain. Germline loops: CDR1 SGHTA, CDR2 FQGNSA. The ends were cut back, 5 bases at V and 1 base at J, with 12 bases in the middle. This CDR3 contains 14 residues. CDR3 DNA sequence: TGTGCCAGCAGCCGTTATCAGGTTTCCTACGAGCAGTACTTC. It translates to CASSRYQVSYEQYF. Supplemented by reference TRBV7-2 and TRBJ2-7, the full variable domain reads GAGVSQSPSNKVTEKGKDVELRCDPISGHTALYWYRQSLGQGLEFLIYFQGNSAPDKSGLPSDRFSAERTGGSVSTLTIQRTQQEDSAVYLCASSRYQVSYEQYFGPGTRLTVT.

This clone occurred a few times. The gene calls are TRBV5-1 and TRBJ1-1; unclear D gene. Germline assignment: CDR1 SGHRS and CDR2 YFSETQ. This CDR3 is 13 amino acids long. Trimming cost V 4 bases and J 2 bases, with 9 bases left between them. The CDR3 sequence is CASSDGSNTEAFF. The CDR3 coding sequence is TGCGCCAGCAGCGATGGGAGTAACACTGAAGCTTTCTTT. The variable domain in full, completed from reference TRBV5-1 and TRBJ1-1, reads KAGVTQTPRYLIKTRGQQVTLSCSPISGHRSVSWYQQTPGQGLQFLFEYFSETQRNKGNFPGRFSGRQFSNSRSEMNVSTLELGDSALYLCASSDGSNTEAFFGQGTRLTVV.

The chain couples TRBV14 to TRBJ2-3, with 9 bases fitting TRBD1. The ends lost 4 bases at V and 3 bases at J; junction bases unmatched: 5. The germline V gene encodes CDR1 SGHDN and CDR2 FVKESK. This CDR3 has 15 amino acids. This CDR3 is CASSPWDRVTDTQYF. CDR3 bases: TGTGCCAGCAGCCCCTGGGACAGGGTAACAGATACGCAGTATTTT.

This rearrangement joins TRBV28 to TRBJ1-2; a weak D match, TRBD1 (5 bases). Trimming took 7 bases from V and 5 from J, leaving 14 bases between them. The V gene's germline CDR1 is MDHEN and CDR2 SYDVKM. This CDR3 contains 13 residues. The CDR3 region has the DNA TGTGCCAGCACCACGGGGGACGGATATGGCTACACCTTC. It yields the protein CASTTGDGYGYTF.

This rearrangement joins TRBV18 to TRBJ2-1, with 13 bases fitting TRBD2. V gave up 2 bases and J gave up 9 bases; unmatched junction bases: 7. CDR3 length: 16 amino acids. Germline V gene data show CDR1 as KGHSH and CDR2 as LQKENI. Here the CDR3 DNA reads TGTGCCAGCTCACCAGCCGGACTAGCGGGAGTGGGTGAGCAGTTCTTC. It specifies CASSPAGLAGVGEQFF.

The chain carries TRBV7-2 and TRBJ2-5, with TRBD2 identical over 11 bases. Germline CDR1 and CDR2: SGHTA and FQGNSA. The CDR3 loop spans 14 amino acids. V dropped 8 bases and J dropped 4; count of bases not matched to a gene: 6. This chain's CDR3 is CASATTSGGETQYF. The CDR3 DNA is TGTGCCAGCGCGACAACTAGCGGGGGAGAGACCCAGTACTTC.

The chain uses TRBV6-5 and TRBJ1-6; 7 nucleotides line up with TRBD1. V shed 0 bases and J 9 bases; nucleotides not matched to a gene: 8. Germline loops: CDR1 MNHEY, CDR2 SVGAGI. The CDR3 is 16 amino acids. The CDR3 region is CASSYSAGGMGSPLHF. The CDR3 DNA reads as TGTGCCAGCAGTTACTCGGCAGGGGGAATGGGTTCACCCCTCCACTTT.

This chain connects TRBV6-6 to TRBJ1-5; TRBD1 aligns across 8 bases. Germline CDR1 reads MNHNY; CDR2 reads SVGAGI (reference sequence). The CDR3 consists of 15 residues. J was trimmed by 3 bases and V by 7 bases; bases with no gene match: 8. As DNA, the CDR3 is TGTGCCAGCAAAACCGGACAGGGAGACAATCAGCCCCAGCATTTT. This encodes CASKTGQGDNQPQHF.